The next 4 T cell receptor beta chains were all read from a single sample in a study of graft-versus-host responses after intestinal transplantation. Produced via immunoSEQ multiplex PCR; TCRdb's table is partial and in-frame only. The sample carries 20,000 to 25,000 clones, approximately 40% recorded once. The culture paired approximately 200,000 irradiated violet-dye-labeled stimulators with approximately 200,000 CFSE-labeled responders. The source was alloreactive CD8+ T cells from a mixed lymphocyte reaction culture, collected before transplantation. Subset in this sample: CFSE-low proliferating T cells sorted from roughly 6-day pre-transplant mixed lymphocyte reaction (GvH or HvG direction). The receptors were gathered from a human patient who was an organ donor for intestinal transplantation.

The CDR3 coding sequence is TGTGCCAGCAGTGAAAGTAATGGAGGACAGAGGGTCCACGAGCAGTACTTC. Amino acids: CASSESNGGQRVHEQYF. This rearrangement joins TRBV6-4 to TRBJ2-7; D perhaps matches TRBD1 (6 bases). V was cut by 3 bases and J by 5 bases, with 23 bases left in between. The CDR3 spans 17 residues. In germline, CDR1 is MRHNA, CDR2 SNTAGT.

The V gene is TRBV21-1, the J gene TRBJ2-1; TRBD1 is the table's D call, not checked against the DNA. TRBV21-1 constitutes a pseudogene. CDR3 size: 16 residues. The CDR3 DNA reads TGTGCCAGCAGCAAAAGGAATGGGCCTTCCTACAATGAGCAGTTCTTC. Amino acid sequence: CASSKRNGPSYNEQFF.

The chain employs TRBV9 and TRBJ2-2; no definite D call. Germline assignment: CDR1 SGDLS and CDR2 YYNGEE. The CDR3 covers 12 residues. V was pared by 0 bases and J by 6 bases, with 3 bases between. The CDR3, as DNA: TGTGCCAGCAGCGTAGTACCCGGGGAGCTGTTTTTT. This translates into CASSVVPGELFF. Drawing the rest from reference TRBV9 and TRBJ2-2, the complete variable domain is DSGVTQTPKHLITATGQRVTLRCSPRSGDLSVYWYQQSLDQGLQFLIQYYNGEERAKGNILERFSAQQFPDLHSELNLSSLELGDSALYFCASSVVPGELFFGEGSRLTVL.

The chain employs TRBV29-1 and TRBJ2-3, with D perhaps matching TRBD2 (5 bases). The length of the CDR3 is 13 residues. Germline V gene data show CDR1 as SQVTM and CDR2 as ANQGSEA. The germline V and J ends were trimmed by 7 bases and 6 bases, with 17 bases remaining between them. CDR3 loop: CSERPTSGDTQYF. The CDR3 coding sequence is TGCAGCGAACGACCGACCTCGGGGGATACGCAGTATTTT.